This is a list of T cell receptor beta chains from one sample in a study of blood T cell repertoires in COVID-19. Assay: immunoSEQ multiplex PCR; the TCRdb copy retains only in-frame clones and omits some. The table shows some 400,000 clones, with 70% to 85% occurring only once. Source material: peripheral blood. The origin of the receptors is a human donor with acute or convalescent COVID-19. The donor label of this sample is uncertain. The CDR3 runs from the conserved cysteine through the conserved F or W. The D gene is left open where the match is weak. Not all rows give a size; the values are once, few, many and, for expanded clones, a class.

J gene,V gene,clone size,D gene,CDR3 DNA,CDR3 protein
TRBJ2-1,TRBV5-1,-,-,TGCGCCAGCAGCACTCGGGGGACTGGGATTGGGGAGCAGTTCTTC,CASSTRGTGIGEQFF
TRBJ1-1,TRBV5-1,-,TRBD1,TGCGCCAGCAGCTTGGAAGGGACAGGGTGGACTGAAGCTTTCTTT,CASSLEGTGWTEAFF
TRBJ1-1,TRBV19,-,-,TGTGCCAGTAGTACTGGAGGGAACACTGAAGCTTTCTTT,CASSTGGNTEAFF
TRBJ1-1,TRBV15,-,-,TGTGCCACCAGCGGGGGGGGCTTGGTTGAAGCTTTCTTT,CATSGGGLVEAFF
TRBJ1-4,TRBV6-1,-,-,TGTGCCAGCAGTGAACCCGTAAATGAAAAACTGTTTTTT,CASSEPVNEKLFF
TRBJ1-2,TRBV9,few,-,TGTGCCAGCAGCGCCCAAACTCTAGTCGGATCCGGCGGCTACACCTTC,CASSAQTLVGSGGYTF
TRBJ2-5,TRBV19,-,TRBD1,TGTGCCAGTAGTATCGGGACAGGGGGATGGGAGCAAGAGACCCAGTACTTC,CASSIGTGGWEQETQYF
TRBJ2-4,TRBV2,few,TRBD2,TGTGCCAGCGTACTAGCGGGTGATATTCAGTACTTC,CASVLAGDIQYF
TRBJ1-2,TRBV12-3/TRBV12-4,-,TRBD1,TGTGCCAGCAGACCAGGGGGCGGCTATGGCTACACCTTC,CASRPGGGYGYTF
TRBJ1-2,TRBV19,-,-,TGTGCCAGTAGTATGGACACGGGGGGCTACTATGGCTACACCTTC,CASSMDTGGYYGYTF
TRBJ1-2,TRBV6-5,-,-,TGTGCCAGCTCTTGGGACTTAAACTATGGCTACACCTTC,CASSWDLNYGYTF
TRBJ1-1,TRBV5-1,-,-,TGCGCCAGCAGCTCGGGGTGGCCTGAAGCTTTCTTT,CASSSGWPEAFF
TRBJ2-5,TRBV6-6,-,-,TGTGCCTCCGAGGGGGGGGTGAGGGAGACCCAGTACTTC,CASEGGVRETQYF
TRBJ1-3,TRBV12-5,-,-,TGTGCTAGTGGTTTGTCAGGGGCTGGAAACACCATATATTTT,CASGLSGAGNTIYF
TRBJ2-6,TRBV19,-,-,TGTGCCAGTAGTATAGGGCCGGGGGTCGCCGGGGCCAACGTCCTGACTTTC,CASSIGPGVAGANVLTF
TRBJ2-1,TRBV7-9,-,-,TGTGCCAGCAGCCCAGCAGGAATCTCCTACAATGAGCAGTTCTTC,CASSPAGISYNEQFF
TRBJ2-4,TRBV7-8,-,TRBD2,TGTGCCAGCAGCTCCTATAGCGGGGGAACAAACATTCAGTACTTC,CASSSYSGGTNIQYF
TRBJ1-5,TRBV27,-,-,TGTGCCAGCAGTTTAAAGGCAGGGGTTAGCAATCAGCCCCAGCATTTT,CASSLKAGVSNQPQHF
TRBJ2-1,TRBV18,-,TRBD1,TGTGCCAGCTCACCCGCCGGGACAGGGCTTCATGAGCAGTTCTTC,CASSPAGTGLHEQFF
TRBJ2-1,TRBV15,-,-,TGTGCCACCAGCACAGGGCCCAATGAGCAGTTCTTC,CATSTGPNEQFF
TRBJ2-1,TRBV2,-,TRBD2,TGTGCCAGCCGGGGGGCTAGCGGGAGTAGGGAGCAGTTCTTC,CASRGASGSREQFF
TRBJ1-4,TRBV6-5,-,-,TGTGCCAGCAGACCGGGGGCAACTAATGAAAAACTGTTTTTT,CASRPGATNEKLFF
TRBJ1-2,TRBV5-5,-,TRBD1,TGTGCCAGCAGGCACCGACAGGGAACGGGCTATGGCTACACCTTC,CASRHRQGTGYGYTF
TRBJ2-2,TRBV6-1,-,-,TGTGCCAGCAGTGAGCATGGACAGTCCGCGAACACCGGGGAGCTGTTTTTT,CASSEHGQSANTGELFF
TRBJ1-6,TRBV6-5,once,-,TGTGCCAGCAACCCGGACAGCTCCTATAATTCACCCCTCCACTTT,CASNPDSSYNSPLHF
TRBJ1-3,TRBV6-1,once,-,TGTGCCAGCAGTGCCAGCCGAACAGGGACGGGACGTACTGGAAACACCATATATTTT,CASSASRTGTGRTGNTIYF
TRBJ1-1,TRBV7-8,-,-,TGTGCCAGCAGCTTAGTACGCAGGAACACTGAAGCTTTCTTT,CASSLVRRNTEAFF
TRBJ1-1,TRBV5-1,-,TRBD1,TGCGCCAGCAGCACAGACAGGGACACTGAAGCTTTCTTT,CASSTDRDTEAFF
TRBJ2-7,TRBV11-2,-,TRBD1,TGTGCCAGCAGCTCTAGGACAGGGGTAGACGAGCAGTACTTC,CASSSRTGVDEQYF
TRBJ2-1,TRBV2,-,TRBD2,TGTGCCAGCACTAGCGGGAGGGCTAGTTACAATGAGCAGTTCTTC,CASTSGRASYNEQFF
TRBJ2-3,TRBV20-1,-,TRBD2,TGCAGTGCTAGTGCGGGACTACTCACAGATACGCAGTATTTT,CSASAGLLTDTQYF
TRBJ2-1,TRBV28,-,TRBD1,TGTGCCAGCAGTTCTCTGTCTGGGGACAGGGGGCCCTACAATGAGCAGTTCTTC,CASSSLSGDRGPYNEQFF
TRBJ1-5,TRBV12-3/TRBV12-4,-,-,TGTGCCAGCAGCCTGGGGCGCAATCAGCCCCAGCATTTT,CASSLGRNQPQHF
TRBJ2-3,TRBV30,-,TRBD2,TGTGCCTGGACGGCGGGGGTCACCACAGATACGCAGTATTTT,CAWTAGVTTDTQYF
TRBJ2-5,TRBV10-3,-,TRBD1,TGTGCCATCAGTGAGCTGACAGGGGTCTCCGATTCGGCCCAGTACTTC,CAISELTGVSDSAQYF
TRBJ1-1,TRBV5-1,-,-,TGCGCCAGCAGCTTGGGTTACCTCAGGGAAGGTGAAGCTTTCTTT,CASSLGYLREGEAFF
TRBJ1-2,TRBV28,-,TRBD1,TGTGCCAGCAACACCCGGGACAGAGGTTATGGCTACACCTTC,CASNTRDRGYGYTF